The sequence of this T cell receptor beta chain was determined in a study of cytomegalovirus exposure and HLA in healthy donors. Overall study findings and caveats: Most CMV-associated TCR beta chains were later found to appear HLA-restricted.

As regards this clone: Its antigen is still unknown.

PCR used 60 Vbeta primers and 13 Jbeta primers. Produced via immunoSEQ multiplex PCR; TCRdb's table is partial and in-frame only. This table holds over 80,000 clones, roughly 70% found once. The CDR3 runs to 17 residues. Germline CDR1 is KGHSH and CDR2 is LQKENI. V gave up 2 bases and J gave up 0 bases, with 14 bases separating them. This clonotype was sampled from a middle-aged man in good health and CMV-seronegative. The sample comprised PBMCs. The chain uses TRBV18 and TRBJ2-1; D gene ambiguous. CDR3 coding DNA: TGTGCCAGCTCACCATCCTCAGGTCTAAGCTCCTACAATGAGCAGTTCTTC. Amino acid sequence: CASSPSSGLSSYNEQFF.